This T cell receptor beta chain was sequenced during a study of identifying expanded T cells in peripheral blood. Profiled with immunoSEQ multiplex PCR; TCRdb holds only in-frame clones, not every one. The table has tens of thousands of clones, less than 90% seen once. Germline V gene lookup returns CDR1 MNHEY and CDR2 SVGAGI. The CDR3 has 11 amino acids. J lost 15 bases, V lost 2 bases, and 4 bases had no gene match. Healthy donors had no documented immune events, such as infections, while sampled. Study outcomes and limitations: Roughly two-week clone count variance significantly increased as total template count grew. Roughly 1.1 clones differed between technical replicates, versus about 16 and 19 over time.

For this clone: The antigen remains unidentified.

Sequenced input: blood. This TCR was recovered from a person between 18 and 75 years old in good health. The chain combines TRBV6-5 with TRBJ2-4; TRBD1 matches 7 bases. The CDR3 DNA is TGTGCCAGCAGTTACCAGGACAGGCTGTACTTC. This codes for CASSYQDRLYF.